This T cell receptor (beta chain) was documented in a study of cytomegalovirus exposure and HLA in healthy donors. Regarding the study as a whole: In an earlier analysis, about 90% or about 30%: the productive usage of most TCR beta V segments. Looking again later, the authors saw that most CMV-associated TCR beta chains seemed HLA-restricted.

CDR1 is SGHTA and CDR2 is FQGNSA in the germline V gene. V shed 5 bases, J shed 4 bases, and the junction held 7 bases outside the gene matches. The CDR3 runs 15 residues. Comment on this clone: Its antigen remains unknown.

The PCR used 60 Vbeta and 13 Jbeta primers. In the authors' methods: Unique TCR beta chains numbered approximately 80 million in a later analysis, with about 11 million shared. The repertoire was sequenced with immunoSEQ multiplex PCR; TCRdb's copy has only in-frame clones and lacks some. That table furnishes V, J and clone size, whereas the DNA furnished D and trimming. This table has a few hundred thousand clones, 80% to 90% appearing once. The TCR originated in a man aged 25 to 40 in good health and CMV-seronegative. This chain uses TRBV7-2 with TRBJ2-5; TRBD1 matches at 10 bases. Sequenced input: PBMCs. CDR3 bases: TGTGCCAGCAGCCTACGACGGACAGGGGGAGAGACCCAGTACTTC. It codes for CASSLRRTGGETQYF. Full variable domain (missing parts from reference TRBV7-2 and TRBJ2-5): GAGVSQSPSNKVTEKGKDVELRCDPISGHTALYWYRQSLGQGLEFLIYFQGNSAPDKSGLPSDRFSAERTGGSVSTLTIQRTQQEDSAVYLCASSLRRTGGETQYFGPGTRLLVL.